This T cell receptor beta chain was documented in a study of blood T cell repertoires in COVID-19. Some clones are missing from TCRdb's copy, which holds only in-frame ones; the method was immunoSEQ multiplex PCR. The table includes about 270,000 clones, 88% detected once. Participants' reported clinical history set cohort assignment. This CDR3 region has 15 residues. Germline V gives CDR1 MGHRA, CDR2 YSYEKL. V was clipped by 0 bases and J by 4 bases, with 10 bases between them. The chain carries TRBV4-1 and TRBJ2-1; D is possibly TRBD2 (6 bases). The source is a woman between 40 and 50 years old with acute COVID-19. The sample consisted of PBMCs or T cells enriched from blood (not recorded which). The CDR3 nucleotides read TGCGCCAGCAGCCAAGACGGGACTGCTTACAATGAGCAGTTCTTC. Residues: CASSQDGTAYNEQFF.